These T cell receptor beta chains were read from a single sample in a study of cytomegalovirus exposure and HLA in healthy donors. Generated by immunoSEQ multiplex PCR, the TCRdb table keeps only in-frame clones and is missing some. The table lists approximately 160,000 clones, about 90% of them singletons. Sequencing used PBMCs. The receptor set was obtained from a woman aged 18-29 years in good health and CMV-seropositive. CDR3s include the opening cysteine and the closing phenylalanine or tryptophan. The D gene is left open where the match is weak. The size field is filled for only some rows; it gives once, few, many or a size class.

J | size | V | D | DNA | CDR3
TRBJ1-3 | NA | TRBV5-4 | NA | TGTGCCAGCAGCTTGGGGGGGCGAAGCTCTGGAAACACCATATATTTT | CASSLGGRSSGNTIYF
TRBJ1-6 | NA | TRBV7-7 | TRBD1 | TGTGCCAGCAGCCCGACAGGGGGCGCATTAGTAAGCTCCTATAATTCACCCCTCCACTTT | CASSPTGGALVSSYNSPLHF
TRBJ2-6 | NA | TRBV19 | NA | TGTGCCAGTACCAGGGGCGCTGGGGCCAACGTCCTGACTTTC | CASTRGAGANVLTF
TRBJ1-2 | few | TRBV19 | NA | TGTGCCAGTAGTATCAGACAGGCTAACTATGGCTACACCTTC | CASSIRQANYGYTF
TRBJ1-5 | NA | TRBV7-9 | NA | TGTGCCAGCAGTTCGTATAGCAATCAGCCCCAGCATTTT | CASSSYSNQPQHF
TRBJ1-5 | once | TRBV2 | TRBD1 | TGTGCCAGCAGTGAAACGGGACAGGGGGCGGGTAGCAATCAGCCCCAGCATTTT | CASSETGQGAGSNQPQHF
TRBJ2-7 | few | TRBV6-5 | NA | TGTGCCAGCAGCCGCACGCAGGGCTACGAGCAGTACTTC | CASSRTQGYEQYF
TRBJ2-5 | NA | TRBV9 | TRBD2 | TGTGCCAGCAGCGTTAGCGGGAGCCAAGAGACCCAGTACTTC | CASSVSGSQETQYF
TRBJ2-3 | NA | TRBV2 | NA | TGTGCCAGCAATAGACAGGGCACAGATACGCAGTATTTT | CASNRQGTDTQYF
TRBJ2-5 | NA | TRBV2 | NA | TGTGCCAGCAGTGATGGAGTACAAGAGACCCAGTACTTC | CASSDGVQETQYF
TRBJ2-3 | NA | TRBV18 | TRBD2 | TGTGCCAGCTCACCCCGGTGGCTAGCGGGAACAGATACGCAGTATTTT | CASSPRWLAGTDTQYF
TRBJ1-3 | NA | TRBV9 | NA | TGTGCCAGCAGCGTAAGACACTCGAGCAACACTATATATTTT | CASSVRHSSNTIYF
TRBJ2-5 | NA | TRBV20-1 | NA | TGCAGTGCCCGCCAAGAGACCCAGTACTTC | CSARQETQYF
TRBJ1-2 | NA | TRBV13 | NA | TGTGCCAGCAGCCCACCAGGGAGCTACACCTTC | CASSPPGSYTF
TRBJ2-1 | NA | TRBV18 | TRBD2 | TGTGCCAGCTCACCTCCGACTAGCGGGAGGGGTAATGAGCAGTTCTTC | CASSPPTSGRGNEQFF
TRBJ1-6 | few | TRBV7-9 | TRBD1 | TGTGCCAGCAGCTTAGGCACAGGGGGTTCTTCACCCCTCCACTTT | CASSLGTGGSSPLHF
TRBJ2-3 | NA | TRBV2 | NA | TGTGCCAGCAGCGGCGGAGGCCCCCAGTATTTT | CASSGGGPQYF
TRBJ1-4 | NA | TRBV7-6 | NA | TGTGCCAGCAGCCAGGGGAGAGGGCGATATAATGAAAAACTGTTTTTT | CASSQGRGRYNEKLFF
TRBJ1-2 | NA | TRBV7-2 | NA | TGTGCCAGCAGCTTAGGAACAGTTTATGGCTACACCTTC | CASSLGTVYGYTF
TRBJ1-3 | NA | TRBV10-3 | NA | TGTGCCATCAGTGACCCAGGCAAATCATCTGGAAACACCATATATTTT | CAISDPGKSSGNTIYF
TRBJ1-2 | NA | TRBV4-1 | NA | TGCGCCAGCAGCCAGCCACACAGGGAGGGCTACACCTTC | CASSQPHREGYTF
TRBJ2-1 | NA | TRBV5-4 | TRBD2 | TGTGCCAGCAGCACCGGAGGTCTTGGGCGGGGGGGACCTGAGCAGTTCTTC | CASSTGGLGRGGPEQFF
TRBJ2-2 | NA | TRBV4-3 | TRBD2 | TGCGCCAGCAGCCAAGAGGCTAGCGGGAGGACCAACACCGGGGAGCTGTTTTTT | CASSQEASGRTNTGELFF
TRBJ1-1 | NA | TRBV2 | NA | TGTGCCAGCAGTGGTTACATGGTGAACACTGAAGCTTTCTTT | CASSGYMVNTEAFF
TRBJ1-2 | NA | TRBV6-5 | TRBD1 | TGTGCCAGCAGGACAGGGGGCGGCTACACCTTC | CASRTGGGYTF
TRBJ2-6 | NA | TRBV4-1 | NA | TGCGCCAGCAGCTTTGGGAGAGAGTCTGGGGCCAACGTCCTGACTTTC | CASSFGRESGANVLTF
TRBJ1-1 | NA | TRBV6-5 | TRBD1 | TGTGCCAGCAGACGACAGGGCTTGAACACTGAAGCTTTCTTT | CASRRQGLNTEAFF
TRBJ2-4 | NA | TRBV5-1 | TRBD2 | TGCGCCAGCGGCTGGAGCGGGGGAAACATTCAGTACTTC | CASGWSGGNIQYF
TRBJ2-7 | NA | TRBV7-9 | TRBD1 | TGTGCCAGCAGCTTACTCGATCTAGGGGGCCCCTGGACGCAGTACTTC | CASSLLDLGGPWTQYF
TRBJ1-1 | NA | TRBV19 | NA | TGTGCCAGTTCTACCTACAGGGAAACTGAAGCTTTCTTT | CASSTYRETEAFF
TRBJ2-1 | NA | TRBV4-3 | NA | TGCGCCAGCAGCCAAGCCCTAGGGGGATGGGAGCAGTTCTTC | CASSQALGGWEQFF
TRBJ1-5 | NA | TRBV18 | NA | TGTGCCAGCTCACCATCTACTCAGGGGAGCAATCAGCCCCAGCATTTT | CASSPSTQGSNQPQHF
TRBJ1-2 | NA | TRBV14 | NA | TGTGCCAGCAGCCAACTACGGTGGAGCTATGGCTACACCTTC | CASSQLRWSYGYTF
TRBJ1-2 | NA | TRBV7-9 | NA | TGTGCCAGCAGCTTAGCGCTTTCAGGGGATAAGCGTTTGGGTGGCTACACCTTC | CASSLALSGDKRLGGYTF
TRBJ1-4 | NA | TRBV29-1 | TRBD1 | TGCAGCGTTAACCCGGGACAGGGTAATGAAAAACTGTTTTTT | CSVNPGQGNEKLFF
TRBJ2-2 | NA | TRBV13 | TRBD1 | TGTGCCAGCAGGGGACAGGGCGGCACCGGGGAGCTGTTTTTT | CASRGQGGTGELFF
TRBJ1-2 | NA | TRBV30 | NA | TGTGCCAGCGCTTTGGATGGCTACACCTTC | CASALDGYTF
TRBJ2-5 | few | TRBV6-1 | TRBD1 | TGTGCCAGCAGTGAAGCTCCAGGGGGCCCACAAGAGACCCAGTACTTC | CASSEAPGGPQETQYF
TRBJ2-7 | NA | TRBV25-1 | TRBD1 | TGTGCCAGCAGTGAATCCGCCAGGGACAGCTCCTACGAGCAGTACTTC | CASSESARDSSYEQYF
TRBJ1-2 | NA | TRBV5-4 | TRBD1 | TGTGCCAGCAGCCGGACAGGGGATGGCTACACCTTC | CASSRTGDGYTF
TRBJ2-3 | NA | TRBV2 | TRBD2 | TGTGCCAGCAGGAGAGCGGGGGGGGGAGATACGCAGTATTTT | CASRRAGGGDTQYF
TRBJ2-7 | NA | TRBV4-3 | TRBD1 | TGCGCCAGCAGCCAAGATATTGTAGGGGGCGTCGCCGAGCAGTACTTC | CASSQDIVGGVAEQYF
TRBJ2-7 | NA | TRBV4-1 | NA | TGCGCCAGCAGCCAAGTTCCAGTTTCCTACGAGCAGTACTTC | CASSQVPVSYEQYF
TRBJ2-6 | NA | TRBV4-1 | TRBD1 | TGCGCCAGCAGCCAAAGGGCGACCGGATCAGGGGGCACCAACGTCCTGACTTTC | CASSQRATGSGGTNVLTF
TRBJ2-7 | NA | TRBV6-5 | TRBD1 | TGTGCCAGCAGTTACCACCATAGACAGGGCTACGAGCAGTACTTC | CASSYHHRQGYEQYF
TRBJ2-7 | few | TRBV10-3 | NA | TGTGCCATCGCACGAGACAGCTACGAGCAGTACTTC | CAIARDSYEQYF
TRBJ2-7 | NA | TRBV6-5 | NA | TGTGCCAGCAGTTACGAGTACGAGCAGTACTTC | CASSYEYEQYF
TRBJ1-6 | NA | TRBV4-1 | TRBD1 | TGCGCCAGCAGCCCACGGACAGGGGATAATTCACCCCTCCACTTT | CASSPRTGDNSPLHF
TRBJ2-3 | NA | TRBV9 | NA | TGTGCCAGCAGCACTCACGGGTGGGCAGATACGCAGTATTTT | CASSTHGWADTQYF
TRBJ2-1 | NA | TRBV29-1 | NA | TGCAGCGTTGACCGCGGGGGCCCTTACAATGAGCAGTTCTTC | CSVDRGGPYNEQFF
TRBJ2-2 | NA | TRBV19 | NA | TGTGCCAGTAGGAGTAGTGGGAACACCGGGGAGCTGTTTTTT | CASRSSGNTGELFF
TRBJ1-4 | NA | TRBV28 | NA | TGTGCCAGCACCTCCCCAGGGGAGACTAATGAAAAACTGTTTTTT | CASTSPGETNEKLFF
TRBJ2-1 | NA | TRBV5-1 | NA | TGCGCCAGCAGCCCTAGACTAGATACTTTCTACAATGAGCAGTTCTTC | CASSPRLDTFYNEQFF
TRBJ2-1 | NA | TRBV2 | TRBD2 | TGTGCCAGCAGTGTGAATAGCGGGATGGACAATGAGCAGTTCTTC | CASSVNSGMDNEQFF
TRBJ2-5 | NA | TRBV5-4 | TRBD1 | TGTGCCAGCAGGTCAGGGGGTAACCAAGAGACCCAGTACTTC | CASRSGGNQETQYF
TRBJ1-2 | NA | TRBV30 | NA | TGTGCCTGGAGTGTATCAGGGATGTCTAACTATGGCTACACCTTC | CAWSVSGMSNYGYTF
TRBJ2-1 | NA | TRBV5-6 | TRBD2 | TGTGCCAGCAGCTTATCGACTAGCGGGAGGACTGAGCAGTTCTTC | CASSLSTSGRTEQFF
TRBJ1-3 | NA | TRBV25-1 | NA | TGTGCCAGCAGTGGGCCCACACCCTCTGGAAACACCATATATTTT | CASSGPTPSGNTIYF
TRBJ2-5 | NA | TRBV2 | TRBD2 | TGTGCCAGCGCCCGACTAGTTCTAGCGGGGGGTGAGACCCAGTACTTC | CASARLVLAGGETQYF